The rows below give T cell receptor beta chains drawn from one sample of a study of OX40 agonist ivuxolimab in advanced cancers. This table comes from immunoSEQ multiplex PCR, and its TCRdb copy is limited to in-frame clones, with some not included. This table has tens of thousands of clones, around 86% appearing once. The material was CD4+ or CD8+ T cells sorted from blood, obtained in a trial of the OX40 agonist ivuxolimab. The receptors come from an adult with an advanced solid tumor such as melanoma, head and neck, liver or kidney cancer. Both conserved end residues are part of each CDR3. The D gene is left open where the match is weak. The size of a clone is reported for some rows only, either as once, few or many, or as a class for expanded clones.

V	J	length	D	size	DNA	CDR3
TRBV6-5	TRBJ1-5	14	NA	few	TGTGCCAGCAGCCGAGACAGGTTGGTCCAGCCCCAGCATTTT	CASSRDRLVQPQHF
TRBV4-3	TRBJ2-7	17	NA	NA	TGCGCCAGCAGCCAATCGTTGCAGGCCGCCTTTACCTACGAGCAGTACTTC	CASSQSLQAAFTYEQYF
TRBV25-1	TRBJ1-6	15	NA	NA	TGTGCCAGCCGAAGGATGGGGGGATCTAATTCACCCCTCCACTTT	CASRRMGGSNSPLHF
TRBV4-1	TRBJ1-1	12	TRBD1	NA	TGCGCCAGCAGCCGTAGACAGGGGCTAACTTTCTTT	CASSRRQGLTFF
TRBV15	TRBJ1-5	15	NA	NA	TGTGCCACCAGCAGAGATCCCTGGGGCAATCAGCCCCAGCATTTT	CATSRDPWGNQPQHF
TRBV9	TRBJ1-6	16	NA	NA	TGTGCCAGCAGCGTAGGGAAGGGGGCCTATAATTCACCCCTCCACTTT	CASSVGKGAYNSPLHF
TRBV18	TRBJ2-3	12	TRBD2	few	TGTGCCAGCTCACTCCTAGCGGGGGACTTACGGTTT	CASSLLAGDLRF
TRBV5-4	TRBJ2-7	15	NA	NA	TGTGCCAGCAGCTTGGGTGCCGTCTCAGCCTACGAGCAGTACTTC	CASSLGAVSAYEQYF
TRBV7-2	TRBJ1-5	15	NA	NA	TGTGCCAGCAGCTTATTTATTGGGCCCCAGGAGCCCCAGCATTTT	CASSLFIGPQEPQHF
TRBV19	TRBJ2-4	15	NA	NA	TGTGCCAGTAGTCCCCGCCCCCGCCCGCGGGACATTCAGTACTTC	CASSPRPRPRDIQYF
TRBV2	TRBJ2-6	19	TRBD1	NA	TGTGCCAGCAGTGTGAGGACAGGGGGCAAAATCTCTGGGGCCAACGTCCTGACTTTC	CASSVRTGGKISGANVLTF
TRBV9	TRBJ2-2	15	TRBD2	NA	TGTGCCAGCAGCGTAGGCGGGGGGGACACCGGGGAGCTGTTTTTT	CASSVGGGDTGELFF
TRBV23-1	TRBJ2-7	17	NA	NA	TGCGCCAGCAGTCAGACGCCCGCCGGGTGGCCGCCCTACGAGCAGTACTTC	CASSQTPAGWPPYEQYF
TRBV5-4	TRBJ1-3	16	NA	once	TGTGCCAGCAGCTCGGGAGGGCTCAGGAGTGGAAACACCATATATTTT	CASSSGGLRSGNTIYF
TRBV5-1	TRBJ1-5	15	NA	NA	TGCGCCAGCAGCTTGTTTGCAGGGCCCAATCAGCCCCAGCATTTT	CASSLFAGPNQPQHF
TRBV6-5	TRBJ1-1	13	TRBD1	once	TGTGCCAGCACCGACAGGGGGAACACTGAAGCTTTCTTT	CASTDRGNTEAFF